Reported below is one T cell receptor beta chain. Antigen unknown. One base away lies a much larger clone, so this may be a sequencing read error. Study-wide findings and caveats: Tumor memory CD4+ T cell TCR gene usage clustered with blood and lymph node memory CD4+ cells and lymph node naive CD4+ cells. Greatest tumor Treg TCR overlap was with tumor naive CD4+ cells.

There are 14 residues in the CDR3. Germline-derived CDR1 and CDR2 are GTSNPN and SVGIG (reference sequence). The V and J ends lost 4 bases and 4 bases respectively, with 15 bases between them. Semi-nested PCR with Nested Universal Primer A followed constant-region reverse priming of full-length variable regions. Each CDR3 protein gets one entry after TCRdb re-called the 5' RACE reads with MiXCR. The sample consists of tens of thousands of distinct CDR3 sequences, about 32% of them appearing once. Sequencing used tumor-infiltrating memory CD4+ T cells sorted from the breast tumor. Subset described: memory CD4+ T cells, CD4+CD45RO+CD25-. The chain combines TRBV30 with TRBJ2-3, with D unclear. This receptor was obtained from a female donor with breast cancer. CDR3 amino acids: CAWKPQPGADTQYF. CDR3 DNA: TGTGCCTGGAAGCCCCAGCCAGGCGCAGATACGCAGTATTTT.